This T cell receptor beta chain originates from a study of blood T cells in healthy people across ages. With regard to this clonotype: Its antigen is unidentified. Being one base from a much bigger clone, this may be a read error.

Study results and caveats: Estimates of total diversity, which came from one million sequenced T cells, were considered to be underestimates.

The CDR3 loop spans 15 amino acids. The germline V gene has CDR1 SGHTA and CDR2 FQGNSA. V was pared by 5 bases and J by 10 bases, with 11 bases of the junction left unmatched. The use of a sample-barcoded 5' primer and a J-beta primer mix characterized a second PCR of roughly 6 to 11 cycles. TCRdb used MiXCR to reprocess the 5' RACE reads, holding one entry per CDR3 protein. The sample has 1.2 million to 1.5 million distinct CDR3 sequences, approximately 42% seen once; the top ten hold 7.9%. This sequence originates from a woman between 18 and 30 years old in good health. The sequenced sample consisted of blood. This sequence joins TRBV7-2 and TRBJ2-1; 10 bases line up with TRBD2. The CDR3 region is CASSTTSGTQYEQFF. The CDR3 DNA reads TGTGCCAGCAGCACAACTAGCGGGACCCAGTACGAGCAGTTCTTC.